Following are 22 T cell receptor beta chains from one sample sequenced in a study of a mutant IDH1 vaccine in newly diagnosed glioma. Produced via immunoSEQ multiplex PCR; TCRdb's table is partial and in-frame only. Of roughly 46,000 clones listed, approximately 90% are singletons. Time point: baseline, week 1 (first vaccination visit). Treatment denoted: pre-vaccination baseline after standard-of-care therapy. Sequencing was performed on PBMCs, taken from a glioma patient treated with radiotherapy, temozolomide or both. Receptors were obtained from a middle-aged man with glioma.

The chain combines TRBV4-2 with TRBJ2-7; 10 positions agree with TRBD2. CDR3 length: 14 residues. Looked up from germline, CDR1 is LGHNA and CDR2 is YNFKEQ. V trimming: 4 bases; J trimming: 2 bases; junction bases outside the gene matches: 2. The CDR3 here is CASSPLAGAYEQYF. The CDR3 DNA follows: TGTGCCAGCAGCCCCCTAGCGGGAGCCTACGAGCAGTACTTC.

The CDR3 DNA follows: TGTGCCAGCAGCGTCTTGGGACAGGGCTACAATGAGCAGTTCTTC. Translation gives CASSVLGQGYNEQFF. This chain connects TRBV9 to TRBJ2-1, with TRBD1 matching 9 bases. The junction had 3 bases not matched to a gene; V was cut back by 2 bases and J by 3 bases. CDR1 and CDR2 (germline): SGDLS, YYNGEE. This CDR3 contains 15 residues.

V gene TRBV6-5 combines with J gene TRBJ1-4; tentative D call: TRBD1 (6 bases). Trimming stripped 6 bases from V and 5 bases from J, with 10 bases between. The CDR3 is 13 residues long. Germline values: CDR1 MNHEY, CDR2 SVGAGI. The CDR3 spells CASRSQGNEKLFF. The CDR3 DNA follows: TGTGCCAGCAGGTCGCAGGGGAATGAAAAACTGTTTTTT.

This chain uses TRBV7-2 with TRBJ2-3; tentatively, D is TRBD2 (7 bases). Germline CDR1 and CDR2: SGHTA and FQGNSA. This CDR3 has 15 residues. V lost 0 bases to trimming and J lost 6 bases, with 13 bases between them. The CDR3 nucleotides are TGTGCCAGCAGCTTAGCGGGCGGGGGCTGGGATACGCAGTATTTT. The encoded protein is CASSLAGGGWDTQYF.

The CDR3 loop reads CASSLAAGTTGGNGYTF. The CDR3 DNA reads as TGCGCCAGCAGCTTGGCCGCCGGGACAACAGGTGGGAATGGCTACACCTTC. The rearrangement uses TRBV5-1 and TRBJ1-2; perhaps TRBD1 as D (6 bases). V lost 0 bases and J 6 bases, leaving 21 bases between the germline ends. This CDR3 region has 17 residues. Germline lookup yields CDR1 SGHRS and CDR2 YFSETQ.

The V gene is TRBV9, the J gene TRBJ1-1; D unclear. V lost 4 bases, J lost 4 bases, and 11 bases lay in between. The CDR3 contains 13 residues. Germline assignment: CDR1 SGDLS and CDR2 YYNGEE. CDR3 bases: TGTGCCAGCAGCCTTCCCGGGAGCACTGAAGCTTTCTTT. Translating gives CASSLPGSTEAFF.

The V gene is TRBV14, the J gene TRBJ2-5; TRBD2 matches 13 bases. The CDR3 consists of 16 residues. Unmatched junction bases numbered 3, after V lost 1 base and J lost 4 bases. Per germline, CDR1 SGHDN and CDR2 FVKESK. CDR3: CASSQGTSGRSETQYF. Written as DNA, the CDR3 is TGTGCCAGCAGCCAAGGGACTAGCGGGAGATCAGAGACCCAGTACTTC.

The gene calls are TRBV6-5 and TRBJ2-1, with TRBD1 as a possible D gene (5 bases). The CDR3 is made up of 14 amino acids. Trimming left V 2 bases short and J 5 bases short, with 10 bases between. The germline V gene encodes CDR1 MNHEY and CDR2 SVGAGI. CDR3 in amino acids: CASSYSDSNNEQFF. In nucleotides, the CDR3 is TGTGCCAGCAGTTACAGCGACAGTAACAATGAGCAGTTCTTC.

This clone was observed a single time. The chain combines TRBV10-3 with TRBJ2-1; D unclear. Germline lookup yields CDR1 ENHRY and CDR2 SYGVKD. The V end was cut by 4 bases, the J end by 0 bases, with 19 bases between. The CDR3 loop spans 18 amino acids. The CDR3 DNA sequence: TGTGCCATCAGTGGGCGTCCAGGAGAAATCAGCTCCTACAATGAGCAGTTCTTC. The encoded protein is CAISGRPGEISSYNEQFF.

The V call is TRBV4-1, the J call TRBJ2-5, with D maybe TRBD2 (7 bases). CDR1 and CDR2 (germline): MGHRA, YSYEKL. The CDR3 runs to 13 residues. V dropped 8 bases and J dropped 4 bases, with 14 bases sitting between them. The CDR3 reads CASSRGRGETQYF. CDR3 DNA: TGCGCCAGCTCGAGGGGGAGGGGAGAGACCCAGTACTTC.

DNA for the CDR3: TGCGCCAGCAGCGGGGACCTCAGGGGGCTCACAGATACGCAGTATTTT. It codes for CASSGDLRGLTDTQYF. V gene TRBV5-1 combines with J gene TRBJ2-3; the match to TRBD1 covers 8 bases. With 4 bases clipped from V and 2 bases from J, the junction kept 9 bases outside the gene matches. Per the germline V gene, CDR1 is SGHRS and CDR2 is YFSETQ. The length of the CDR3 is 16 residues.

The genes are TRBV27 and TRBJ2-3; 8 nucleotides align to TRBD1. V dropped 4 bases and J dropped 2; count of bases not matched to a gene: 11. Germline V gives CDR1 MNHEY, CDR2 SMNVEV (reference sequence). This CDR3 has 17 amino acids. DNA for the CDR3: TGTGCCAGCAGTTACACCCCGACAGGGGCCTACACAGATACGCAGTATTTT. The encoded protein is CASSYTPTGAYTDTQYF.

The chain combines TRBV5-4 with TRBJ1-2; 10 bases are shared with TRBD1. J was trimmed by 8 bases and V by 0 bases; bases with no gene match: 7. This CDR3 region has 15 residues. From germline, CDR1 is SGHNT and CDR2 YYREEE (reference sequence). CDR3 coding DNA: TGTGCCAGCAGCTTGGGTGGGACAGGGGAAAACGGCTACACCTTC. Its protein product is CASSLGGTGENGYTF.

The V and J genes are TRBV7-9 and TRBJ2-2; D gene ambiguous. The CDR3 covers 12 residues. V lost 5 bases and J lost 3, with 4 bases in between. In germline, CDR1 is SEHNR, CDR2 FQNEAQ (reference sequence). The CDR3 sequence: CASSPYTGELFF. The DNA for the CDR3 is TGTGCCAGCAGCCCTTACACCGGGGAGCTGTTTTTT. The complete variable domain, with remaining parts taken from reference TRBV7-9 and TRBJ2-2, reads DTGVSQNPRHKITKRGQNVTFRCDPISEHNRLYWYRQTLGQGPEFLTYFQNEAQLEKSRLLSDRFSAERPKGSFSTLEIQRTEQGDSAMYLCASSPYTGELFFGEGSRLTVL.

This clone was seen a handful of times. This chain links TRBV28 with TRBJ1-5; 9 nucleotides line up with TRBD1. The CDR3 loop spans 14 amino acids. Per germline, CDR1 MDHEN and CDR2 SYDVKM. The V segment lost 5 bases and the J segment 6 bases; nucleotides outside the gene matches: 5. This chain's CDR3 is CASSIGQGFQPQHF. CDR3 nucleotides: TGTGCCAGCAGTATTGGACAGGGGTTTCAGCCCCAGCATTTT.

For the CDR3, the DNA is TGTGCCAGCAGCCCCTTTGTTCAGGGCTCTCAGGGCTACACCTTC. Its protein is CASSPFVQGSQGYTF. The chain links TRBV13 to TRBJ1-2; TRBD1 is a possible D gene (5 bases). CDR3 length equals 15 residues. Germline loops: CDR1 PRHDT, CDR2 FYEKMQ (reference sequence). Trimming cost V 5 bases and J 8 bases, with 21 bases left between them.

This sequence joins TRBV6-1 and TRBJ2-3; possibly TRBD2 for D (6 bases). The CDR3 contains 14 residues. Germline values: CDR1 MNHNS, CDR2 SASEGT. V was clipped by 4 bases and J by 2 bases, with 10 bases between them. The CDR3 sequence: CASSVIADTDTQYF. The CDR3 nucleotides read TGTGCCAGCAGTGTAATAGCGGACACAGATACGCAGTATTTT.

V gene TRBV7-8 combines with J gene TRBJ2-2; no reliable D call. V shed 1 base and J shed 2 bases, with 11 bases lying between them. The CDR3 is 16 amino acids. Germline V lookup: CDR1 SGHVS, CDR2 FQNEAQ. In nucleotides, the CDR3 is TGTGCCAGCAGCTTAGAGGCAGGCTTTAACACCGGGGAGCTGTTTTTT. This encodes CASSLEAGFNTGELFF.

The J gene is TRBJ1-5, the V gene TRBV18; D is perhaps TRBD1 (6 bases). The CDR3 extends over 12 amino acids. Germline values: CDR1 KGHSH, CDR2 LQKENI. V was pared by 6 bases and J by 13 bases, with 16 bases between. In DNA, the CDR3 is TGTGCCAGCTCTCCCCCCGGGGGGCTACAGCATTTT. This sequence encodes CASSPPGGLQHF. Full variable domain (rest looked up from reference TRBV18 and TRBJ1-5): NAGVMQNPRHLVRRRGQEARLRCSPMKGHSHVYWYRQLPEEGLKFMVYLQKENIIDESGMPKERFSAEFPKEGPSILRIQQVVRGDSAAYFCASSPPGGLQHFGDGTRLSIL.

The chain carries TRBV9 and TRBJ2-1; D might be TRBD2 (5 bases). CDR1 and CDR2 from the germline V gene are SGDLS and YYNGEE. The CDR3 totals 15 residues. Trimming removed 3 bases from V and 0 bases from J, with 10 bases in between. The CDR3, as DNA: TGTGCCAGCAGCGACGTGGGGAGCTCCTACAATGAGCAGTTCTTC. Translating it yields CASSDVGSSYNEQFF.

V gene TRBV28 combines with J gene TRBJ1-5, with D perhaps matching TRBD1 (6 bases). The CDR3 is made up of 17 amino acids. Germline lookup yields CDR1 MDHEN and CDR2 SYDVKM. V shed 6 bases and J shed 0 bases, with 18 bases lying between them. CDR3 sequence (DNA): TGTGCCAGCAGACCCTACGGACGGGGACATAGCAATCAGCCCCAGCATTTT. It translates to CASRPYGRGHSNQPQHF.

This sequence joins TRBV19 and TRBJ1-1; a possible D gene is TRBD1 (6 bases). Germline-derived CDR1 and CDR2 are LNHDA and SQIVND (reference sequence). The germline V and J ends were trimmed by 1 base and 0 bases, with 15 bases remaining between them. The CDR3 extends over 17 amino acids. The CDR3 spells CASSIGSGGHLNTEAFF. DNA of the CDR3: TGTGCCAGTAGTATAGGTTCCGGGGGACACCTGAACACTGAAGCTTTCTTT.